One and the same sample provided the 26 T cell receptor beta chains below, sequenced in a study of blood T cells in healthy people across ages. A J-beta primer mix and a sample-barcoded 5' primer were used in a second PCR of roughly 6 to 11 cycles. Each CDR3 protein is one row after TCRdb ran MiXCR on the 5' RACE reads. The table records 540,000 or so distinct CDR3 sequences, less than 60% of them present only once. The sequencing input was blood. The receptors come from an older man in good health.

CDR3 DNA sequence: TGCGCCAGCAGCCAAGCTCAGCAGGCGTATGGCTACACCTTC. Residues: CASSQAQQAYGYTF. The V call is TRBV4-3, the J call TRBJ1-2; D is undetermined. Germline CDR1 reads LGHNA; CDR2 reads YSLEER. The CDR3 is 14 amino acids. Trimming shortened V by 1 base and J by 5 bases, and 11 bases separated the two germline ends.

In the case of this clonotype: One end of the junction fails to match germline, which may point to a read error. The chain carries TRBV4-3 and TRBJ2-5; 8 bases fit TRBD2. The length of the CDR3 is 15 residues. Per the germline V gene, CDR1 is LGHNA and CDR2 is YSLEER. In nucleotides, the CDR3 is TGCGCCAGCAGCCAAGATCGGGGGGGGTCAGAGGCCCAGTACTTC. Its protein product is CASSQDRGGSEAQYF.

The rearrangement uses TRBV9 and TRBJ2-6; D unclear. CDR3 length equals 15 residues. V shed 2 bases and J shed 1 base, with 7 bases lying between them. Germline CDR1 and CDR2: SGDLS and YYNGEE. The CDR3 region is CASSVLPSGANVLTF. Written as DNA, the CDR3 is TGTGCCAGCAGCGTCCTACCTTCTGGGGCCAACGTCCTGACTTTC.

This clonotype was seen only a few times. This may be a read error, as it is one base from a much larger clone. This rearrangement joins TRBV6-1 to TRBJ2-5, with TRBD2 as a possible D gene (5 bases). In germline, CDR1 is MNHNS, CDR2 SASEGT. Trimming took 6 bases from V and 11 from J, leaving 19 bases between them. The CDR3 consists of 13 residues. DNA of the CDR3: TGTGCCAGCAGCGAACTAGTCGACGGTGAGCAGTACTTC. The encoded protein is CASSELVDGEQYF.

This clonotype occurred a few times. The chain carries TRBV5-1 and TRBJ2-1; 9 nucleotides align to TRBD2. The germline CDR1 and CDR2 sequences are SGHRS and YFSETQ. The CDR3 sequence is 16 residues long. Trimming removed 0 bases from V and 7 bases from J; junction bases left unmatched: 8. CDR3 residues: CASSLVAGGPYNEQFF. In DNA, the CDR3 is TGCGCCAGCAGCTTGGTCGCGGGAGGGCCGTATAATGAGCAGTTCTTC.

This chain uses TRBV20-1 with TRBJ2-7; no definite D call. The DNA end is a closer match to TRBJ2-5, so the J assignment may be wrong. Germline CDR1 reads DFQATT; CDR2 reads SNEGSKA (reference sequence). This CDR3 has 14 residues. DNA of the CDR3: TGCAGTGCTAGACTATTCCAGGTTGGGGAGACCCAGTACTTC. It translates to CSARLFQVGETQYF.

The rearrangement uses TRBV20-1 and TRBJ1-2, with 8 bases that match TRBD1. Per the germline V gene, CDR1 is DFQATT and CDR2 is SNEGSKA (reference sequence). This CDR3 spans 12 amino acids. Germline trimming cut 6 bases from V and 8 bases from J; bases unmatched to any gene: 8. CDR3 in DNA: TGCAGTGCCAATATCGGACAGGGAGGCTACACCTTC. It translates to CSANIGQGGYTF.

This clonotype was observed a few times. V usage is TRBV6-6 and J usage is TRBJ1-2, with TRBD1 as a possible D gene (5 bases). CDR3 size: 14 residues. V was trimmed by 6 bases and J by 3 bases, leaving 14 bases between them. The V gene's germline CDR1 is MNHNY and CDR2 SVGAGI (reference sequence). Here the CDR3 reads CASRTPGTDYGYTF. CDR3 DNA sequence: TGTGCCAGCAGGACCCCCGGGACGGACTATGGCTACACCTTC.

The sample holds a few counts of this clonotype. The chain carries TRBV20-1 and TRBJ2-5, with 8 bases matching TRBD1. The DNA matches TRBJ2-7 better at its end, which makes the J call doubtful. This CDR3 contains 13 residues. CDR1 is DFQATT, CDR2 SNEGSKA, per germline (reference sequence). The CDR3 here is CSARDRVTHEQYF. The CDR3, as DNA: TGCAGTGCTAGGGACAGGGTCACCCACGAGCAGTACTTC.

This clonotype was seen more than once but under ten times. Mismatch with germline at one junction end may stem from a read error. The chain links TRBV6-6 to TRBJ2-6, with 7 positions matching TRBD1. The CDR3 runs 14 residues. Germline-derived CDR1 and CDR2 are MNHNY and SVGAGI (reference sequence). The CDR3 protein is CVSHTGDGANVLTF. The CDR3 DNA reads TGTGTCAGCCACACAGGGGATGGGGCCAACGTCCTGACTTTC.

This rearrangement joins TRBV29-1 to TRBJ2-5; D gene unclear. The last part of the DNA fits TRBJ2-7 better; the J call may be wrong. The CDR3 runs to 12 residues. Looked up from germline, CDR1 is SQVTM and CDR2 is ANQGSEA. The CDR3 protein is CSVAGLNYEQYF. The DNA of the CDR3 is TGCAGCGTTGCTGGGTTGAACTACGAGCAGTACTTC.

The chain carries TRBV14 and TRBJ1-5, with D uncertain. This CDR3 has 14 residues. Germline V CDR1 and CDR2: SGHDN, FVKESK. Trimming took 1 base from V and 2 from J, leaving 6 bases between them. For the CDR3, the DNA is TGTGCCAGCAGCCAAGGGAGGGGCAATCAGCCCCAGCATTTT. Its protein is CASSQGRGNQPQHF.

DNA for the CDR3: TGTGCCAGCAGCGTAGATAGCGGCAATGAGCAGTTCTTC. It specifies CASSVDSGNEQFF. The genes are TRBV9 and TRBJ2-1; TRBD2 is a possible D gene (6 bases). Per the germline V gene, CDR1 is SGDLS and CDR2 is YYNGEE. This CDR3 region has 13 residues. The germline V and J ends were trimmed by 0 bases and 6 bases, with 7 bases remaining between them.

This clonotype was seen more than once but under ten times. The genes are TRBV20-1 and TRBJ2-7; TRBD2 aligns across 13 bases. V shed 3 bases and J 3 bases; nucleotides not matched to a gene: 5. The CDR3 has 15 residues. The germline V gene has CDR1 DFQATT and CDR2 SNEGSKA (reference sequence). CDR3 in DNA: TGCAGTGCTAGGGATTGGACTAGCGGGAGCTACGAGCAGTACTTC. Encoded protein: CSARDWTSGSYEQYF.

This clonotype was recorded a few times. V gene TRBV28 combines with J gene TRBJ1-6, with D possibly being TRBD1 (5 bases). The CDR3 has 16 residues. With 6 bases removed from V and 6 bases from J, the gap between germline ends came to 18 bases. Germline assignment: CDR1 MDHEN and CDR2 SYDVKM. The CDR3 is CASSTPQGAGNSPLHF. CDR3 DNA sequence: TGTGCCAGCAGCACCCCCCAGGGAGCGGGTAATTCACCCCTCCACTTT.

This clonotype appeared a few times. The gene calls are TRBV28 and TRBJ2-1; D gene uncertain. The CDR3 runs to 11 residues. Per germline, CDR1 MDHEN and CDR2 SYDVKM. Trimming left V 10 bases short and J 8 bases short, with 12 bases between. The CDR3 region is CAISLLHEQFF. The CDR3, as DNA: TGTGCCATCTCCTTGCTGCATGAGCAGTTCTTC.

The V call is TRBV6-2 or TRBV6-3, the J call TRBJ2-7; D not certain. This CDR3 is built from 14 residues. V was shortened by 5 bases and J by 6 bases, with 17 bases between the two germline ends. The germline CDR1 and CDR2 sequences are MNHEY and SVGEGT. The CDR3 DNA reads TGTGCCAGCAGTAGGAATAGAATCGTTGCCGAGCAGTACTTC. Protein product: CASSRNRIVAEQYF.

The V and J genes are TRBV28 and TRBJ2-7; 8 positions match TRBD2. The J call could be wrong; TRBJ2-5 is a better fit for the DNA end. The CDR3 runs 15 residues. Germline-derived CDR1 and CDR2 are MDHEN and SYDVKM. CDR3 amino acids: CASSLPGRAGETQYF. The DNA of the CDR3 is TGTGCCAGCAGTTTGCCCGGGAGGGCTGGAGAGACCCAGTACTTC.

This clonotype was counted at least ten times. The chain combines TRBV6-5 with TRBJ2-1, with 8 bases identical to TRBD2. Germline CDR1 MNHEY, CDR2 SVGAGI. The CDR3 has 15 amino acids. The ends lost 3 bases at V and 6 bases at J; junction bases unmatched: 7. CDR3 nucleotide sequence: TGTGCCAGCAGTTATTTACGGGGGGGGGGCAATGAGCAGTTCTTC. Translated, it gives CASSYLRGGGNEQFF.

This clonotype was detected many times. This chain uses TRBV6-2 or TRBV6-3 with TRBJ2-1, with D tentatively TRBD1 or TRBD2 (5 bases each). Germline CDR1 MNHEY, CDR2 SVGEGT. Trimming shortened V by 2 bases and J by 4 bases, and 12 bases separated the two germline ends. CDR3 length equals 15 residues. CDR3 nucleotide sequence: TGTGCCAGCAGTTACCTGGGACCCCCGTACAATGAGCAGTTCTTC. It is translated as CASSYLGPPYNEQFF.

In this sample, this clonotype turned up a few times. The rearrangement links TRBV20-1 to TRBJ1-5, with D possibly matching TRBD1 (6 bases). The CDR3 length is 14 residues. Per the germline V gene, CDR1 is DFQATT and CDR2 is SNEGSKA (reference sequence). Trimming removed 1 base at V and 6 bases at J, with 13 bases between. CDR3 amino acids: CSARGAGDVQPQHF. DNA of the CDR3: TGCAGTGCTAGAGGGGCAGGGGATGTTCAGCCCCAGCATTTT.

The V and J genes are TRBV7-9 and TRBJ1-5, with 7 bases fitting TRBD1. The CDR3 contains 14 residues. Germline CDR1 SEHNR, CDR2 FQNEAQ (reference sequence). After removal of 6 bases from V and 8 bases from J, the junction contained 10 bases not matched to a gene. The CDR3 here is CASRVGTDREPQHF. CDR3 sequence (DNA): TGTGCCAGCAGGGTAGGGACCGACAGGGAGCCCCAGCATTTT.

In the case of this clonotype: A read error is possible here, since a much larger clone lies one base away. The rearrangement joins TRBV7-2 to TRBJ2-7, with D hard to call. The CDR3 length is 11 residues. The V gene's germline CDR1 is SGHTA and CDR2 FQGNSA. V dropped 5 bases and J dropped 1 base, with 3 bases sitting between them. The CDR3 DNA follows: TGTGCCAGCAGCAAATCCTACGAGCAGTACTTC. Its translation is CASSKSYEQYF.

V is TRBV20-1 and J is TRBJ2-1; 13 nucleotides line up with TRBD2. CDR1 and CDR2 from the germline V gene are DFQATT and SNEGSKA (reference sequence). V shed 3 bases, J shed 5 bases, and the junction held 4 bases outside the gene matches. This CDR3 has 15 residues. CDR3 in amino acids: CSARAGTSGNNEQFF. The CDR3 region has the DNA TGCAGTGCTAGGGCCGGGACTAGCGGGAACAATGAGCAGTTCTTC.

This chain links TRBV4-2 with TRBJ2-5, with a weak D call TRBD2 (5 bases). CDR3 length equals 16 residues. Germline lookup yields CDR1 LGHNA and CDR2 YNFKEQ. V was trimmed by 0 bases and J by 4 bases, leaving 15 bases between them. The chain's CDR3 is CASSQDGSIRGETQYF. CDR3 sequence (DNA): TGTGCCAGCAGCCAAGATGGCTCCATTCGGGGAGAGACCCAGTACTTC.

This clonotype occurred a few times. The gene calls are TRBV25-1 and TRBJ2-3; 7 bases line up with TRBD1. The CDR3 covers 15 residues. V was clipped by 2 bases and J by 2 bases; unmatched bases: 4. Germline V lookup: CDR1 MGHDK, CDR2 SYGVNS. CDR3 loop: CASSERGQLTDTQYF. The CDR3 DNA reads as TGTGCCAGCAGTGAAAGGGGACAGCTCACAGATACGCAGTATTTT.